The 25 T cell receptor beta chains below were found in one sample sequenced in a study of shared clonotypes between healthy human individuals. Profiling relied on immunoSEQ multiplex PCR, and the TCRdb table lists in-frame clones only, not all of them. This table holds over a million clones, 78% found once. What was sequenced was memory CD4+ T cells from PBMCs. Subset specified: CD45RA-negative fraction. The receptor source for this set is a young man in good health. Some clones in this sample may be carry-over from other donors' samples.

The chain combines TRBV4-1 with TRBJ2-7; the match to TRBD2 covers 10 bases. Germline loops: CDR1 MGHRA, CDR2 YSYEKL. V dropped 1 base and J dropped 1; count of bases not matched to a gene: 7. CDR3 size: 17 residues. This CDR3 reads CASSQVITSGVSYEQYF. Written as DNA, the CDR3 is TGCGCCAGCAGCCAAGTGATCACTAGCGGGGTATCCTACGAGCAGTACTTC.

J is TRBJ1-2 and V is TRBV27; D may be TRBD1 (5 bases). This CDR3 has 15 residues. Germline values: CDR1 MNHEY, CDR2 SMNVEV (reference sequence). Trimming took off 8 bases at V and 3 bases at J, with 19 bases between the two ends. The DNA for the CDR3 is TGTGCCAGCCGTAGGTCCCAGGGTGCTGACTATGGCTACACCTTC. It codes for CASRRSQGADYGYTF.

The CDR3 reads CASSPLETTNEKLFF. CDR3 DNA sequence: TGTGCCAGCAGCCCCTTAGAGACAACTAATGAAAAACTGTTTTTT. The rearrangement links TRBV28 to TRBJ1-4, with no clear D. The CDR3 consists of 15 residues. V was cut by 6 bases and J by 0 bases, with 11 bases left in between. CDR1 is MDHEN and CDR2 is SYDVKM in the germline V gene.

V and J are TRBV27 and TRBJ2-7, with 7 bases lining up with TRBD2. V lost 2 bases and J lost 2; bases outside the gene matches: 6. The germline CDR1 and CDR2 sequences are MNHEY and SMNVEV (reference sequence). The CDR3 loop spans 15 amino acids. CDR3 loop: CASSLAGVSPYEQYF. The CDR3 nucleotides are TGTGCCAGCAGTTTAGCGGGAGTCTCCCCCTACGAGCAGTACTTC.

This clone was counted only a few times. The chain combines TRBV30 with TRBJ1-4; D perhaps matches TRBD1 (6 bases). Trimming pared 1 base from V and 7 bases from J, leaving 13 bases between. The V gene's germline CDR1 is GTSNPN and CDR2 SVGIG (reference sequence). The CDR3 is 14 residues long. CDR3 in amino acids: CAWSDRQVPEKLFF. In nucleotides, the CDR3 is TGTGCCTGGAGTGATCGACAGGTTCCTGAAAAACTGTTTTTT.

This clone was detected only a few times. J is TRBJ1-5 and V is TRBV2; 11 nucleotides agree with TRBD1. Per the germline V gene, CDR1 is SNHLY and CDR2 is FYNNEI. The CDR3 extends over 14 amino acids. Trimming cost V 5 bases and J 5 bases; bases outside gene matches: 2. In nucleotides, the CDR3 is TGTGCCAGCAGTCCGGACAGGGGGCATCAGCCCCAGCATTTT. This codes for CASSPDRGHQPQHF.

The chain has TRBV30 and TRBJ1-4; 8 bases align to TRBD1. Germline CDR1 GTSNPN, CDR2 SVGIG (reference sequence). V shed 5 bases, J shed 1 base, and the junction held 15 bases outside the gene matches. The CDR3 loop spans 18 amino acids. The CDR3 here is CAWAPGQGVSGTNEKLFF. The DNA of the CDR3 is TGTGCCTGGGCGCCCGGACAGGGTGTATCGGGAACTAATGAAAAACTGTTTTTT.

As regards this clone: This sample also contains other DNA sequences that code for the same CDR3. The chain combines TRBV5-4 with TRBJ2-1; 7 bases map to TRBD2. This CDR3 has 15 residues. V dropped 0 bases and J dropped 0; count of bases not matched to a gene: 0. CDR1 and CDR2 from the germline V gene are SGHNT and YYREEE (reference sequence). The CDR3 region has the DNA TGTGCCAGCAGCTTGGCTAGCGGCTCCTACAATGAGCAGTTCTTC. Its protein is CASSLASGSYNEQFF.

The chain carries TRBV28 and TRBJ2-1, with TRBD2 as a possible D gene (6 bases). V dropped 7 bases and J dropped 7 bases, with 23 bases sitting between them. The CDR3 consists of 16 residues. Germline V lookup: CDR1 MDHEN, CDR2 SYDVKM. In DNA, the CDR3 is TGTGCCAGCACCCCCCGGCCGGGACTTAACGGGAATGAGCAGTTCTTC. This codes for CASTPRPGLNGNEQFF.

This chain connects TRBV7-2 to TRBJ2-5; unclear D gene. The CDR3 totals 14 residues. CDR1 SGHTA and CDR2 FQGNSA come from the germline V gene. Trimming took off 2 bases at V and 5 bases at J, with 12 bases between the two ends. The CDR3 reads CASSLLTAGETQYF. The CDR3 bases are TGTGCCAGCAGCTTACTTACGGCTGGGGAGACCCAGTACTTC.

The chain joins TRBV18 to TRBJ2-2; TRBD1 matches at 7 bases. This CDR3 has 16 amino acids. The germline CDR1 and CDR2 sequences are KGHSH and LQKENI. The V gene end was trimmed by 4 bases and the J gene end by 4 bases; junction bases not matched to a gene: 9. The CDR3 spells CASSRQTGTSTGELFF. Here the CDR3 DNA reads TGTGCCAGCTCACGACAGACAGGGACGAGCACCGGGGAGCTGTTTTTT.

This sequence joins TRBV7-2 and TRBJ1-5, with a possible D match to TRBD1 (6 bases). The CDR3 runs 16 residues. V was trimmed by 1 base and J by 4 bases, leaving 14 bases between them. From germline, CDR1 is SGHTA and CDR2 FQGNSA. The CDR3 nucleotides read TGTGCCAGCAGCTTAGTTGGGGGCATGGGGAATCAGCCCCAGCATTTT. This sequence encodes CASSLVGGMGNQPQHF.

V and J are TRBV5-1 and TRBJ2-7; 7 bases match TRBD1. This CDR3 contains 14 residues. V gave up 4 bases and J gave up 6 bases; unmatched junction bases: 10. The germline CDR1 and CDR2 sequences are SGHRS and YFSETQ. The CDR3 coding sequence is TGCGCCAGCAGCGACCCACAGGGGTCCCGCGAGCAGTACTTC. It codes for CASSDPQGSREQYF.

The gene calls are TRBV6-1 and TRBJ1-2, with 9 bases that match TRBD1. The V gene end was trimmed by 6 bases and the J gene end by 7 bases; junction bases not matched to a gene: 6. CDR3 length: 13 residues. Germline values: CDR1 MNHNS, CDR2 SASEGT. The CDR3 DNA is TGTGCCAGCAGCGCGGACAGGGGCGGTGGCTACACCTTC. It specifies CASSADRGGGYTF.

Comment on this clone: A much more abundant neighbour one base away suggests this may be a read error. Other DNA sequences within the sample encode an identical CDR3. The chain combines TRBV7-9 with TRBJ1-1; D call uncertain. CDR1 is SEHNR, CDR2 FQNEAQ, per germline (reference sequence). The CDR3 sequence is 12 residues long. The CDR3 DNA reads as TGTGCCAGCAGCAAAACAAGCACTGAAGCCTTCTTT. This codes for CASSKTSTEAFF.

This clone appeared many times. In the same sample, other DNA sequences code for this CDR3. The CDR3: CASSSGTGDNQPQHF. The CDR3 bases are TGCGCCAGCAGCTCCGGGACAGGGGACAATCAGCCCCAGCATTTT. V and J are TRBV5-1 and TRBJ1-5, with 10 bases matching TRBD1. This CDR3 is built from 15 residues. Germline V CDR1 and CDR2: SGHRS, YFSETQ. With V trimmed by 3 bases and J by 3 bases, 3 bases remained unmatched.

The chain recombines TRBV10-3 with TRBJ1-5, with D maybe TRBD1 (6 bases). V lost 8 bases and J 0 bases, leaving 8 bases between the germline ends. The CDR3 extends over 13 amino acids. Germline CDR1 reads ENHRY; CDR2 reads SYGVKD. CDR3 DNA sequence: TGTGCCATCGGGACAAGTAGCAATCAGCCCCAGCATTTT. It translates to CAIGTSSNQPQHF.

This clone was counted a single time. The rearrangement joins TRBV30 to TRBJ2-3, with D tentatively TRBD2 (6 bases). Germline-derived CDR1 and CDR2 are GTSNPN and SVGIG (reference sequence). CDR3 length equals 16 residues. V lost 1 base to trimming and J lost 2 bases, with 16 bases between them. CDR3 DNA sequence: TGTGCCTGGAGTGGCCGAGGAGGGCCCATCACAGATACGCAGTATTTT. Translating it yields CAWSGRGGPITDTQYF.

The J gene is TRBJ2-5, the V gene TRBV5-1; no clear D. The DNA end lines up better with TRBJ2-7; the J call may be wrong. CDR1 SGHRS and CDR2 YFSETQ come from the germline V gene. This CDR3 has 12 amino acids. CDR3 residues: CASSPDGYEQYF. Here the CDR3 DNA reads TGCGCCAGCAGCCCGGACGGTTACGAGCAGTACTTC.

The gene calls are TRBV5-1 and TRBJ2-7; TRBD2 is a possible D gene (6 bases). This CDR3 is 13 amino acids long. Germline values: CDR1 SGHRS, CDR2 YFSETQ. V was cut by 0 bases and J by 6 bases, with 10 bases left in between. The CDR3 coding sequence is TGCGCCAGCAGCTTGGCCGGGGGACGCGAGCAGTACTTC. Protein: CASSLAGGREQYF.

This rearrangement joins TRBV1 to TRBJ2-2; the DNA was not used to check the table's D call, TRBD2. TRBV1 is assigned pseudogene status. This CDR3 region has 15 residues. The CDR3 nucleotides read TGCACCAGCAAGTTAGCGGGAGGGGGGGCCGGGGAGCTGTTTTTT. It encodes CTSKLAGGGAGELFF.

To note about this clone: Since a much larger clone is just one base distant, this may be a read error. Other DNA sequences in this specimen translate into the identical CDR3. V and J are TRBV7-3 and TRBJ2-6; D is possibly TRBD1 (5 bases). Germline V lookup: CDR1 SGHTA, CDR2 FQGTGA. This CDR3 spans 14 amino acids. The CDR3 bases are TGTGCCAGCAGCCTCCAAATTGGGGCCAACGTTCTGACTTTC. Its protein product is CASSLQIGANVLTF.

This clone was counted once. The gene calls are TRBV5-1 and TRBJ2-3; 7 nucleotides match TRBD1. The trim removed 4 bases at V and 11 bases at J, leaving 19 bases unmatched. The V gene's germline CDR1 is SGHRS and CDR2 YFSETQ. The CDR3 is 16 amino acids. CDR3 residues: CASSRTGQALEGGQYF. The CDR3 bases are TGCGCCAGCAGCCGGACCGGACAGGCCCTCGAAGGGGGGCAGTATTTT.

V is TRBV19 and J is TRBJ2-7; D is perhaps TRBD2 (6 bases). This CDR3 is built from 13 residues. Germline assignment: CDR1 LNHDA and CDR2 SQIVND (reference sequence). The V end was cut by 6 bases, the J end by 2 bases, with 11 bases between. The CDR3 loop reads CASRNGGAYEQYF. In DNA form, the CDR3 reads TGTGCCAGTAGGAACGGGGGAGCCTACGAGCAGTACTTC.

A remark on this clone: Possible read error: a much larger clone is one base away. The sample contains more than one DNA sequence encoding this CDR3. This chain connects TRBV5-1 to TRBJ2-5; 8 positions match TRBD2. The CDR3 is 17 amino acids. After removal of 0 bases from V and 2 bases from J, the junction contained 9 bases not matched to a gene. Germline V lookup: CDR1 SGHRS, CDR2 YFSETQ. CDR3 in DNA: TGCGCCAGCAGCTTGGCAGTCAGCGGGAGTGGTCAAGAGACCCAGTACTTC. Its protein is CASSLAVSGSGQETQYF.